The 25 T cell receptor beta chains listed next were all sequenced from one sample in a study of T cells in tuberculosis. Repertoires were generated with immunoSEQ multiplex PCR, while TCRdb's copy carries only in-frame clones and drops some. The table records over 30,000 clones, approximately 96% of them present only once. Source material: PBMCs. These receptor sequences come from a donor aged 5 to 30 with latent tuberculosis or without tuberculosis infection.

J is TRBJ1-2 and V is TRBV2; 7 positions match TRBD1. This CDR3 has 13 amino acids. Germline CDR1 reads SNHLY; CDR2 reads FYNNEI. V shed 4 bases and J 5 bases; nucleotides not matched to a gene: 4. CDR3: CASSVGQAYGYTF. CDR3 DNA: TGTGCCAGCAGTGTCGGACAGGCGTATGGCTACACCTTC.

V gene TRBV13 combines with J gene TRBJ1-2; 11 nucleotides align to TRBD1. Germline-derived CDR1 and CDR2 are PRHDT and FYEKMQ (reference sequence). The CDR3 covers 18 residues. V dropped 0 bases and J dropped 3; count of bases not matched to a gene: 9. The CDR3 sequence: CASSLGLSGQGEDYGYTF. DNA for the CDR3: TGTGCCAGCAGCTTAGGCCTATCGGGACAGGGGGAGGACTATGGCTACACCTTC.

This sequence joins TRBV14 and TRBJ2-7; possible D gene TRBD1, 5 bases. The V and J ends lost 2 bases and 4 bases respectively, with 12 bases between them. Germline V CDR1 and CDR2: SGHDN, FVKESK. The CDR3 covers 14 residues. This CDR3 is CASSQFQGRYEQYF. As DNA, the CDR3 is TGTGCCAGCAGCCAATTCCAGGGAAGGTACGAGCAGTACTTC.

The V and J genes are TRBV2 and TRBJ1-2; D is uncertain. CDR3 size: 13 residues. The germline V and J ends were trimmed by 7 bases and 8 bases, with 17 bases remaining between them. Germline-derived CDR1 and CDR2 are SNHLY and FYNNEI. Written as DNA, the CDR3 is TGTGCCAGCACTCCGGACGGGATGGGGGGCTACACCTTC. It codes for CASTPDGMGGYTF.

V usage is TRBV5-1 and J usage is TRBJ1-3; perhaps TRBD1 as D (6 bases). The CDR3 length is 14 residues. Germline CDR1 and CDR2: SGHRS and YFSETQ. V was shortened by 1 base and J by 6 bases, with 11 bases between the two germline ends. In DNA form, the CDR3 reads TGCGCCAGCAGCTTGCAGGGGAGAATAAACACCATATATTTT. Its protein is CASSLQGRINTIYF.

CDR3 nucleotides: TGTGCCAGCAGTTTTCTGGAGGGGAACACTGAAGCTTTCTTT. Its translation is CASSFLEGNTEAFF. The chain uses TRBV28 and TRBJ1-1; no reliable D call. The CDR3 consists of 14 residues. Between the trimmed V and J ends, which lost 3 bases and 1 base, there was a span of 9 bases. Germline CDR1 MDHEN, CDR2 SYDVKM.

This chain connects TRBV5-1 to TRBJ1-2; D is undetermined. The CDR3 contains 14 residues. Germline CDR1 SGHRS, CDR2 YFSETQ. Trimming stripped 1 base from V and 4 bases from J, with 11 bases between. CDR3 amino acids: CASSLIAGFYGYTF. The CDR3 nucleotides read TGCGCCAGCAGCTTGATTGCGGGATTCTATGGCTACACCTTC.

V and J are TRBV6-6 and TRBJ2-5; TRBD2 agrees at 8 bases. The J call may be mistaken, given a closer DNA end match to TRBJ2-7. The length of the CDR3 is 16 residues. CDR1 and CDR2 (germline): MNHNY, SVGAGI (reference sequence). CDR3 in DNA: TGTGCCAGCAGACAGCGAGCGGGAGCACACTCCTACGAGCAGTACTTC. This encodes CASRQRAGAHSYEQYF.

The chain uses TRBV15 and TRBJ2-3; the D gene is possibly TRBD2 (6 bases). This CDR3 region has 15 residues. Germline-derived CDR1 and CDR2 are LNHNV and YYDKDF (reference sequence). Trimming left V 0 bases short and J 8 bases short, with 15 bases between. CDR3 amino acids: CATSRDGTRGGTQYF. For the CDR3, the DNA is TGTGCCACCAGCAGAGATGGGACTCGTGGGGGTACGCAGTATTTT.

The chain is built from TRBV18 and TRBJ1-1; D might be TRBD1 (5 bases). Germline V gives CDR1 KGHSH, CDR2 LQKENI. This CDR3 comprises 13 residues. Trimming cost V 6 bases and J 6 bases, with 14 bases left between them. CDR3 sequence: CASSPDRDSEAFF. The CDR3 DNA follows: TGTGCCAGCTCGCCCGACCGGGACTCTGAAGCTTTCTTT. Filled out from reference TRBV18 and TRBJ1-1, the complete variable domain reads NAGVMQNPRHLVRRRGQEARLRCSPMKGHSHVYWYRQLPEEGLKFMVYLQKENIIDESGMPKERFSAEFPKEGPSILRIQQVVRGDSAAYFCASSPDRDSEAFFGQGTRLTVV.

This clone appeared a few times. V gene TRBV2 combines with J gene TRBJ2-1; TRBD2 aligns across 8 bases. Germline V gives CDR1 SNHLY, CDR2 FYNNEI. J was trimmed by 3 bases and V by 7 bases; bases with no gene match: 2. This CDR3 spans 13 amino acids. Here the CDR3 reads CASKREGYNEQFF. Written as DNA, the CDR3 is TGTGCCAGCAAACGGGAGGGCTACAATGAGCAGTTCTTC. Using reference TRBV2 and TRBJ2-1 for the parts outside the CDR3, the full variable domain is EPEVTQTPSHQVTQMGQEVILRCVPISNHLYFYWYRQILGQKVEFLVSFYNNEISEKSEIFDDQFSVERPDGSNFTLKIRSTKLEDSAMYFCASKREGYNEQFFGPGTRLTVL.

The chain uses TRBV7-7 and TRBJ2-5, with a tentative D call TRBD1 (6 bases). V was shortened by 5 bases and J by 2 bases, with 12 bases between the two germline ends. This CDR3 comprises 14 residues. The germline gives CDR1 SSHAT, CDR2 FNYEAQ (reference sequence). The CDR3 is CASSTGQPQETQYF. The CDR3 DNA sequence: TGTGCCAGCAGCACTGGACAGCCACAAGAGACCCAGTACTTC.

The V call is TRBV2, the J call TRBJ1-2, with TRBD1 as a possible D gene (5 bases). The CDR3 covers 16 residues. V lost 6 bases, J lost 4 bases, and 21 bases lay in between. CDR1 is SNHLY and CDR2 is FYNNEI in the germline V gene. In nucleotides, the CDR3 is TGTGCCAGCAGCTTAAGGTCCAGGGATGACGGCTATGGCTACACCTTC. This codes for CASSLRSRDDGYGYTF.

V and J are TRBV27 and TRBJ1-5, with a possible D match to TRBD1 (6 bases). The CDR3 spans 16 residues. CDR1 MNHEY and CDR2 SMNVEV come from the germline V gene (reference sequence). Trimming removed 1 base at V and 4 bases at J, with 14 bases between. The CDR3 DNA is TGTGCCAGCAGTTTATTGGGCAGGGGCGGGAATCAGCCCCAGCATTTT. It encodes CASSLLGRGGNQPQHF.

The chain couples TRBV4-1 to TRBJ2-1; 10 nucleotides line up with TRBD2. J was trimmed by 8 bases and V by 0 bases; bases with no gene match: 4. The CDR3 sequence is 15 residues long. Germline V gives CDR1 MGHRA, CDR2 YSYEKL. The DNA for the CDR3 is TGCGCCAGCAGCCAAGATGCTAGCGGGGGCTATGAGCAGTTCTTC. This translates into CASSQDASGGYEQFF.

This chain joins TRBV14 and TRBJ1-2; D gene ambiguous. Trimming took off 6 bases at V and 0 bases at J, with 23 bases between the two ends. The V gene's germline CDR1 is SGHDN and CDR2 FVKESK. The CDR3 consists of 18 residues. In nucleotides, the CDR3 is TGTGCCAGCAGTACAAGTTCCCGAAGGGAGTTAGCTAACTATGGCTACACCTTC. Translated: CASSTSSRRELANYGYTF.

A single count supports this clone. The chain uses TRBV4-1 and TRBJ2-7; 9 positions agree with TRBD2. This CDR3 has 16 amino acids. With 2 bases clipped from V and 4 bases from J, the junction kept 9 bases outside the gene matches. Germline V gene data show CDR1 as MGHRA and CDR2 as YSYEKL. The CDR3 DNA is TGCGCCAGCAGCCAAAATCTAGCGGGGAAAGAGTACGAGCAGTACTTC. As protein: CASSQNLAGKEYEQYF.

V and J are TRBV6-1 and TRBJ1-2, with 8 bases fitting TRBD1. V lost 6 bases to trimming and J lost 6 bases; unmatched junction nucleotides: 6. The CDR3 runs to 13 residues. Germline-derived CDR1 and CDR2 are MNHNS and SASEGT. The CDR3 bases are TGTGCCAGCAGACGGACAGGGCCCGATGGCTACACCTTC. The encoded protein is CASRRTGPDGYTF.

The rearrangement links TRBV11-1 to TRBJ2-1; 10 bases line up with TRBD1. From germline, CDR1 is SGHAT and CDR2 FQDESV (reference sequence). J was trimmed by 4 bases and V by 6 bases; bases with no gene match: 9. This CDR3 is built from 16 residues. This CDR3 reads CASSSDRGLVYNEQFF. CDR3 DNA: TGTGCCAGCAGTTCAGACAGGGGGCTTGTGTACAATGAGCAGTTCTTC.

The V gene is TRBV29-1, the J gene TRBJ2-1; 16 bases map to TRBD2. The CDR3 sequence is 17 residues long. Unmatched junction bases numbered 9, after V lost 8 bases and J lost 2 bases. The germline V gene encodes CDR1 SQVTM and CDR2 ANQGSEA. CDR3 nucleotide sequence: TGCAGCTCAACGGGACTAGCGGGAGGGCCCGCCTACAATGAGCAGTTCTTC. Translating it yields CSSTGLAGGPAYNEQFF.

Only one count was recorded for this clone. The rearrangement links TRBV5-1 to TRBJ2-7; D unclear. CDR3 length equals 15 residues. Trimming pared 0 bases from V and 6 bases from J, leaving 16 bases between. CDR1 and CDR2 (germline): SGHRS, YFSETQ. The CDR3 DNA sequence: TGCGCCAGCAGCTTGGACCCCGCGATCTCGTCCGAGCAGTACTTC. As protein: CASSLDPAISSEQYF.

This chain links TRBV16 with TRBJ1-2; 9 bases line up with TRBD1. Per the germline V gene, CDR1 is KGHSY and CDR2 is FQNENV. The CDR3 is 17 residues long. With 0 bases clipped from V and 4 bases from J, the junction kept 9 bases outside the gene matches. The CDR3: CASSQSGQGPSLYGYTF. As DNA, the CDR3 is TGTGCCAGCAGCCAATCGGGACAGGGCCCTAGTCTCTATGGCTACACCTTC.

The J gene is TRBJ1-1, the V gene TRBV27, with 12 bases lining up with TRBD1. V was pared by 5 bases and J by 6 bases, with 10 bases of the junction left unmatched. This CDR3 is built from 16 residues. Germline CDR1 and CDR2: MNHEY and SMNVEV (reference sequence). CDR3 in DNA: TGTGCCAGCAGTCCACGGGACAGGGGGCAAACGGCTGAAGCTTTCTTT. It encodes CASSPRDRGQTAEAFF.

The rearrangement joins TRBV4-1 to TRBJ2-7, with a tentative D call TRBD2 (5 bases). The CDR3 contains 16 residues. Trimming took off 0 bases at V and 7 bases at J, with 19 bases between the two ends. Germline-derived CDR1 and CDR2 are MGHRA and YSYEKL. CDR3 residues: CASSQDGGLYRGEQYF. The DNA for the CDR3 is TGCGCCAGCAGCCAAGATGGAGGCCTCTATCGTGGGGAGCAGTACTTC.

The chain carries TRBV9 and TRBJ1-5; 11 bases agree with TRBD1. The CDR3 spans 14 residues. Per the germline V gene, CDR1 is SGDLS and CDR2 is YYNGEE. The junction had 1 base not matched to a gene; V was cut back by 3 bases and J by 5 bases. The CDR3 DNA sequence: TGTGCCAGCAGCGGGACAGGGGGCGATCAGCCCCAGCATTTT. Encoded protein: CASSGTGGDQPQHF. Full variable domain (missing parts from reference TRBV9 and TRBJ1-5): DSGVTQTPKHLITATGQRVTLRCSPRSGDLSVYWYQQSLDQGLQFLIQYYNGEERAKGNILERFSAQQFPDLHSELNLSSLELGDSALYFCASSGTGGDQPQHFGDGTRLSIL.